This is a list of T cell receptor beta chains from one sample in a study of T cells in tumors after PD-1 blockade. Measured with immunoSEQ multiplex PCR; TCRdb has only the in-frame clones, and not every one. The repertoire holds approximately 35,000 clones, with about three quarters as singletons. The sample here was PBMCs, taken before anti-PD-1 treatment. The receptors shown here come from a human donor with basal cell carcinoma. Both conserved end residues are part of each CDR3. Fields, in order: CDR3 protein, V gene, J gene.

CDR3 protein: CASSPRANYGYTF
V gene: TRBV2
J gene: TRBJ1-2

CDR3 protein: CASTPRGADTGELFF
V gene: TRBV12-5
J gene: TRBJ2-2

CDR3 protein: CATSRDARGANYGYTF
V gene: TRBV15
J gene: TRBJ1-2

CDR3 protein: CASSPDLGYSNQPQHF
V gene: TRBV6-6
J gene: TRBJ1-5

CDR3 protein: CASTPHGSNQPQHF
V gene: TRBV19
J gene: TRBJ1-5

CDR3 protein: CASSLGSRGQGIMNTEAFF
V gene: TRBV5-1
J gene: TRBJ1-1

CDR3 protein: CASSMLGQGADTQYF
V gene: TRBV19
J gene: TRBJ2-3

CDR3 protein: CASSQDWLAGGSYNEQFF
V gene: TRBV4-3
J gene: TRBJ2-1

CDR3 protein: CASSTGLQETQYF
V gene: TRBV9
J gene: TRBJ2-5

CDR3 protein: CASSSGQGTDTQYF
V gene: TRBV7-2
J gene: TRBJ2-3

CDR3 protein: CASTKSRGANYGYTF
V gene: TRBV6-5
J gene: TRBJ1-2

CDR3 protein: CASSLLGQGAYEQFF
V gene: TRBV11-1
J gene: TRBJ2-1

CDR3 protein: CASTSPGLSNENEQFF
V gene: TRBV19
J gene: TRBJ2-1

CDR3 protein: CASSYFFLGTESTAFF
V gene: TRBV6-2/TRBV6-3
J gene: TRBJ1-1

CDR3 protein: CASSPTNYGYTF
V gene: TRBV14
J gene: TRBJ1-2

CDR3 protein: CASSLGQGKETQYF
V gene: TRBV7-6
J gene: TRBJ2-5

CDR3 protein: CASSLSIAGGSYNEQFF
V gene: TRBV7-8
J gene: TRBJ2-1

CDR3 protein: CASSLYGVGWADTQYF
V gene: TRBV28
J gene: TRBJ2-3

CDR3 protein: CASSLGGRALTSGELFF
V gene: TRBV7-2
J gene: TRBJ2-2

CDR3 protein: CASGGQLNTGELFF
V gene: TRBV6-6
J gene: TRBJ2-2